This TCR beta chain was obtained from a study of blood T cell repertoires in COVID-19 (dated by TCRdb to the early 2020s). About the study as a whole: Collaborator samples came from the United States, Italy and Spain and covered acute and convalescent phases of COVID-19. The material from the prospective study consisted of cDNA or gDNA derived from T cells, B-cell-depleted T cells, or PBMCs. Subjects who had been exposed to COVID-19, were actively infected with it, or had recovered from it provided the deeply sampled blood TCRbeta repertoires that made up the dataset. Where available, HLA class I and class II types were taken from metadata supplied by the sample provider and were not determined by assay-based typing. The repertoires were released in a freely available public database meant as a resource for research on the immune response to SARS-CoV-2. Samples came from the ongoing ImmuneRACE study (first 160 participants) plus 1,254 subjects from 6 global collaborators. The sample metadata nearly always contained a de-identified subject ID, COVID-19 status, age in years and sex. Results and caveats for the whole study, not just this receptor: The quantity of clinical and demographic metadata differed by source and by participant and was supplied without curation.

Trimming costs V 3 bases and J 2 bases, and their ends lie 4 bases apart. From the germline V gene, CDR1 is SQVTM and CDR2 is ANQGSEA. From cysteine to phenylalanine, the CDR3 is 12 amino acids long. The DNA shown is the 36-base CDR3, in frame from base 1. TCRbeta CDR3 regions were amplified from genomic DNA by means of the immunoSEQ Assay, a bias-controlled multiplex PCR. The paper's processing steps were these. Nucleated cell counts per sample were estimated from amplification of reference gene primers within the assay. Sequence reads were collapsed and filtered to measure the absolute abundance of every unique TCRbeta CDR3 rearrangement. For each sample, productive Simpson clonality was calculated by taking the square root of Simpson's diversity index across productive rearrangements. The immuneACCESS repertoire file appears here via TCRdb, limited to in-frame rearrangements. These files lack a portion of the clones; in checked studies, under half of the deficit traces to unresolved V genes, and the cause of the others is not known. From that table come the V and J calls and clone size; the DNA was used to work out D and trimming. The sample table records 350,000 to 500,000 clones; 88% of these occur just once. The ten largest clones add up to less than 1.5% of the sample.

Enrolling through a virtual design, the prospective study's participants ranged in age from about 18 to 89 years and lived across 20 to 25 United States geographic areas. In the prospective study, cohorts were assigned on the basis of participant-reported clinical history obtained from a screening survey and a study questionnaire. A participant counted as exposed if, within 2 weeks of entering the study, that participant had been in contact with someone who had a PCR-confirmed or clinician-diagnosed COVID-19 case. In the prospective study, mobile phlebotomists collected whole blood, serum and a nasopharyngeal or oropharyngeal swab from each participant. Additional blood draws and questionnaires over an approximately 2-month period could optionally be provided by prospective study participants. Prospective study blood samples were shipped either frozen or at room temperature before DNA extraction.

Concerning this clone itself: Its antigen specificity is not known. No qualities accompany the bases; no much larger clone lies one base away. Other DNA sequences in this sample translate to the same CDR3.

Sequenced material: PBMCs or T cells enriched from blood (not recorded which). The chain was built from TRBV29-1 and TRBJ2-2; no D gene is confidently identified. The TCR was taken from a woman aged 18 to 35 who had been exposed to COVID-19. The CDR3 protein: CSVDSNTGELFF. The sequence in DNA is TGCAGCGTTGACAGTAACACCGGGGAGCTGTTTTTT.